This T cell receptor (beta chain) was sequenced during a study of molecular identifiers for immune sequencing clone quantification. The sample holds many counts of this clonotype. A single record per CDR3 protein comes from TCRdb applying MiXCR to the PCR reads. In the table there are more than 450,000 distinct CDR3 sequences, approximately 25% of which are singletons. Germline V gene data show CDR1 as SGHDN and CDR2 as FVKESK. Trimming cost V 0 bases and J 5 bases, with 7 bases left between them. CDR3 length equals 14 residues. Sequenced sample: naive CD8+ T cells from blood, with Jurkat cell RNA spiked in. Subset specified: FACS-sorted CD8+CD4-CCR7+CD45RA+ naive T cells. The chain joins TRBV14 to TRBJ2-2, with D hard to call. The source of this sequence is a human donor in good health. Some libraries in this study had Jurkat cell RNA spiked in. For the CDR3, the DNA is TGTGCCAGCAGCCAAGACTTCAAAACCGGGGAGCTGTTTTTT. This translates into CASSQDFKTGELFF.